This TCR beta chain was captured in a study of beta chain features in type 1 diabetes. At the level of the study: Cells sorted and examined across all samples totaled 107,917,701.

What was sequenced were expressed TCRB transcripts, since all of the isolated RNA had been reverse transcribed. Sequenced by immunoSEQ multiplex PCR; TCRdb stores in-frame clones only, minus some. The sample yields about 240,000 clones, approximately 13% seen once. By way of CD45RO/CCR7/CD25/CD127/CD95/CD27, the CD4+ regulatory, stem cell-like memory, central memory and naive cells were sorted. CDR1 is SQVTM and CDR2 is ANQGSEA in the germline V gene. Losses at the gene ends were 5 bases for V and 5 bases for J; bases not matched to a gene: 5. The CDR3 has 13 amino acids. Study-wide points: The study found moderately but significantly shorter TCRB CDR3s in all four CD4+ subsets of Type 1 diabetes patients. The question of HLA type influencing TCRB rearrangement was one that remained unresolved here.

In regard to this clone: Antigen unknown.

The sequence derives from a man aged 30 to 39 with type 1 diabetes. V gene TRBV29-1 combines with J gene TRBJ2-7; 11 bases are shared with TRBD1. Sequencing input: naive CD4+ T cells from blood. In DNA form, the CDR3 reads TGCAGCGTTTCGGGACAGGGGGGCCACGAGCAGTACTTC. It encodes CSVSGQGGHEQYF.